This T cell receptor (beta chain) came from a study of early T cells in non-severe SARS-CoV-2 infection. Whole-study context: Sequenced material consisted of bulk RNA (from unsorted whole blood), and chains were unpaired.

Study-wide points: The study's VDJdb matching favored anti-spike CD8 responses and missed private and CD4 specificities.

TCRdb used MiXCR to reprocess the 5' RACE reads, holding one entry per CDR3 protein. The sample has tens of thousands of distinct CDR3 sequences, 9% to 15% seen once. Trimming took 3 bases from V and 2 from J; bases not matched to a gene: 4. This CDR3 region has 15 residues. The germline V gene encodes CDR1 SGHAT and CDR2 FQNNGV. This clonotype was counted at least ten times. The antigen remains undetermined. The TCR comes from an adult who was a healthcare worker with PCR-confirmed SARS-CoV-2 infection or an uninfected control (not recorded which). The specimen sequenced was whole blood. V is TRBV11-2 and J is TRBJ2-7, with TRBD2 identical over 10 bases. The CDR3 bases are TGTGCCAGCAGCTTCGGACTAGCGGCAACCTACGAGCAGTACTTC. The encoded protein is CASSFGLAATYEQYF. Drawing the rest from reference TRBV11-2 and TRBJ2-7, the complete variable domain is EAGVAQSPRYKIIEKRQSVAFWCNPISGHATLYWYQQILGQGPKLLIQFQNNGVVDDSQLPKDRFSAERLKGVDSTLKIQPAKLEDSAVYLCASSFGLAATYEQYFGPGTRLTVT.